The entry below gives a single T cell receptor beta chain sequence along with its context. Its target is not known. What was sequenced were expressed TCRB transcripts, since all of the isolated RNA had been reverse transcribed. Data came from immunoSEQ multiplex PCR; TCRdb stores just in-frame clones and leaves some out. Among some 200,000 clones, about a tenth were seen once, and the ten largest hold 1% to 1.5%. The sample is drawn from a study of beta chain features in type 1 diabetes. Findings and caveats of the study: Type 1 diabetes patients had fewer VDJ junction insertions and more deletions. Any HLA effect on TCRB rearrangement was left unresolved by small sub-analyses. For Type 1 diabetes patients, all four CD4+ subsets carried TCRB CDR3s that were moderately but significantly shorter.

CD4+ cells of the naive, central memory, regulatory and stem cell-like memory types were sorted via CD45RO/CCR7/CD25/CD127/CD95/CD27. The CDR3 extends over 14 amino acids. The germline CDR1 and CDR2 sequences are LGHNA and YSLEER. Deletions cut 4 bases from V and 3 bases from J, with 12 bases between. The sample consisted of central memory CD4+ T cells from blood. The origin of this receptor is a man aged 18 to 29 in good health. This chain joins TRBV4-3 and TRBJ1-1, with a possible D match to TRBD1 (5 bases). CDR3 protein: CASSRIGGYTEAFF. The CDR3 DNA reads as TGCGCCAGCAGCCGAATTGGGGGTTACACTGAAGCTTTCTTT.